This TCR beta chain was captured by sequencing in a study of cytomegalovirus exposure and HLA in healthy donors. Across the study: Ancestry clustering placed 70% to 90% of several hundred genotyped donors in the Caucasian-associated cluster. Study-level results: Trimming of TCR beta V- and J-genes showed a link, identified in a later analysis, to a missense DCLRE1C variant.

The primer mix had 60 Vbeta and 13 Jbeta primers. Only in-frame clones appear in the TCRdb table, and some are missing; sequencing was by immunoSEQ multiplex PCR. This table lists 150,000 to 200,000 clones. As concerns this clone: Antigen specificity is unknown.

Source material: PBMCs. This sequence was found in an older woman in good health and CMV-seronegative.

Here the CDR3 DNA reads TGTGCCAGCAGAAGGGTGCGGGGAGCCTACGAGCAGTACTTC. Translation: CASRRVRGAYEQYF. This chain uses TRBV6-6 with TRBJ2-7, with D tentatively TRBD2 (6 bases). V lost 6 bases to trimming and J lost 2 bases, with 14 bases between them. Germline lookup yields CDR1 MNHNY and CDR2 SVGAGI (reference sequence). CDR3 length: 14 amino acids.